The rows below give T cell receptor beta chains drawn from one sample of a study of low-dose radiotherapy and immunotherapy resistance in tumors. TCRdb analysed the reads with MiXCR anew, one entry per CDR3 protein. In the table there are tens of thousands of distinct CDR3 sequences, less than 40% of which are singletons. The sequences come from PBMCs, collected before treatment. The receptors shown here come from a female donor with ovarian cancer. The CDR3 runs from the conserved cysteine through the conserved F or W. The D gene is left open where the match is weak. Size values are once, few and many counts, or a class for expanded clones, and some rows have none.

TRBV21-1	.	many	TRBJ2-3	TGTGCCAGCAGCAAATTGGGGCTACTAGCGGTCCTCTCGGCAGATACGCAGTATTTT	CASSKLGLLAVLSADTQYF
TRBV30	.	.	TRBJ1-1	TGTGCCTGGAGTGGCCAGAACACTGAAGCTTTCTTT	CAWSGQNTEAFF
TRBV7-2	.	.	TRBJ1-6	TGTGCCAGCAGCTTAGCGCGGGATAATTCACCCCTCCACTTT	CASSLARDNSPLHF
TRBV20-1	.	.	TRBJ1-6	TGCAGTGCCACAGGCGAGACAGATAATTCACCCCTCCACTTT	CSATGETDNSPLHF
TRBV29-1	TRBD1	.	TRBJ2-7	TGCAGCGTGGGACAGGGGGTTACCGAGCAGTACTTC	CSVGQGVTEQYF
TRBV5-1	TRBD2	many	TRBJ2-7	TGCGCCAGCAGCTTGGACCCGGGAGGGACTAGCGGAAGCTACGAGCAGTACTTC	CASSLDPGGTSGSYEQYF
TRBV9	TRBD1	.	TRBJ1-1	TGTGCCAGCAGCGGGGGGGGGACAGGGTTGGACACTGAAGCTTTCTTT	CASSGGGTGLDTEAFF
TRBV27	TRBD2	many	TRBJ2-1	TGTGCCAGCAGTTTCCGACTAGCGGGAGACGGAACCTACAATGAGCAGTTCTTC	CASSFRLAGDGTYNEQFF
TRBV28	.	.	TRBJ2-5	TGTGCCAGCAGTCCCTATGGGGTGGAGACCCAGTACTTC	CASSPYGVETQYF
TRBV29-1	.	many	TRBJ1-2	TGCAGCGTTGGTCAGCCTCCCCCCTATGGCTACACCTTC	CSVGQPPPYGYTF
TRBV6-2/TRBV6-3	TRBD1	few	TRBJ1-5	TGTGCCAGCAGAATGACAGGGAATGGTAATCAGCCCCAGCATTTT	CASRMTGNGNQPQHF
TRBV12-3/TRBV12-4	.	many	TRBJ2-1	TGTGCCAGCAGTTTATATCCTGGAGCCCGTGAGCAGTTCTTC	CASSLYPGAREQFF
TRBV5-6	.	many	TRBJ1-4	TGTGCCAGCAGCCTGGAAGGCAGGGGTGATGAAAAACTGTTTTTT	CASSLEGRGDEKLFF
TRBV20-1	.	many	TRBJ2-1	TGCAGTGCTAGAGATTCAGGGAAAGCGTACAATGAGCAGTTCTTC	CSARDSGKAYNEQFF
TRBV7-2	TRBD2	many	TRBJ2-3	TGTGCCAGCAGCGGATCGACTAGCGGGGGCACAGATACGCAGTATTTT	CASSGSTSGGTDTQYF
TRBV29-1	.	many	TRBJ2-1	TGCAGCGTTGATAAATCAGTCGGGAGTAGCTACAATGAGCAGTTCTTC	CSVDKSVGSSYNEQFF
TRBV29-1	TRBD1	.	TRBJ2-5	TGCAGCGTTGAAGATTCTTCGATAAGGGACAGGACGGGGACCCAGTACTTC	CSVEDSSIRDRTGTQYF
TRBV19	.	many	TRBJ1-1	TGTGCCAGTAGTATGGAGAACACTGAAGCTTTCTTT	CASSMENTEAFF
TRBV30	.	.	TRBJ2-7	TGTGCCTGGAGTCAAGGGGACCTACTTGGGCAGTACTTC	CAWSQGDLLGQYF